A single sample gave rise to the 14 T cell receptor beta chains below, sequenced in a study of T-cell memory formation after mild COVID-19. Using its own MiXCR run on the 5' RACE reads, TCRdb lists one record per CDR3 protein. This table has about 300,000 distinct CDR3 sequences, around 19% appearing once. Sequences were obtained from PBMCs or a T cell subset sorted from them (not recorded which). The receptors were sampled from a man younger than 30 who had mild COVID-19 (a few samples of this study predate the infection). Cell type and time point are not known.

In this sample, this clonotype turned up a few times. The J gene is TRBJ2-3, the V gene TRBV12-3 or TRBV12-4, with D perhaps matching TRBD1 or TRBD2 (5 bases each). This CDR3 spans 15 amino acids. Trimming removed 7 bases from V and 3 bases from J, with 17 bases in between. The CDR3 coding sequence is TGTGCCAGCACCAAATCGGGGACCCCTACAGATACGCAGTATTTT. It encodes CASTKSGTPTDTQYF.

The chain combines TRBV5-1 with TRBJ2-7, with 10 bases that match TRBD2. This CDR3 contains 15 residues. The V segment lost 3 bases and the J segment 7 bases; nucleotides outside the gene matches: 10. Germline CDR1 is SGHRS and CDR2 is YFSETQ. The CDR3 loop is CASSSEAGGPLEQYF. CDR3 DNA: TGCGCCAGCAGCTCGGAAGCGGGGGGGCCGTTAGAGCAGTACTTC.

The chain carries TRBV29-1 and TRBJ1-1, with D unclear. This CDR3 has 13 residues. Trimming left V 1 base short and J 6 bases short, with 12 bases between. Per germline, CDR1 SQVTM and CDR2 ANQGSEA. CDR3 loop: CSVEGALIAEAFF. The CDR3 region has the DNA TGCAGCGTTGAAGGGGCACTTATTGCTGAAGCTTTCTTT. The full variable domain, rest sourced from reference TRBV29-1 and TRBJ1-1, is SAVISQKPSRDICQRGTSLTIQCQVDSQVTMMFWYRQQPGQSLTLIATANQGSEATYESGFVIDKFPISRPNLTFSTLTVSNMSPEDSSIYLCSVEGALIAEAFFGQGTRLTVV.

This clonotype was counted a few times. This sequence joins TRBV14 and TRBJ2-5; D unclear. The CDR3 consists of 14 residues. Trimming removed 0 bases from V and 5 bases from J, with 10 bases in between. Germline CDR1 and CDR2: SGHDN and FVKESK. CDR3: CASSQELGAETQYF. The CDR3, as DNA: TGTGCCAGCAGCCAAGAGTTGGGTGCGGAGACCCAGTACTTC.

Comment on this clonotype: A much larger clone differs by one base, so this may be a read error. The chain is built from TRBV7-9 and TRBJ2-7; D may be TRBD1 (5 bases). Germline values: CDR1 SEHNR, CDR2 FQNEAQ (reference sequence). The CDR3 loop spans 13 amino acids. The CDR3 protein is CGSSLFQGDEQYF. Written as DNA, the CDR3 is TGTGGCAGCAGCTTATTCCAGGGTGACGAGCAGTACTTC. The whole variable domain, remainder taken from reference TRBV7-9 and TRBJ2-7, is DTGVSQNPRHKITKRGQNVTFRCDPISEHNRLYWYRQTLGQGPEFLTYFQNEAQLEKSRLLSDRFSAERPKGSFSTLEIQRTEQGDSAMYLCGSSLFQGDEQYFGPGTRLTVT.

This chain connects TRBV6-2 or TRBV6-3 to TRBJ2-7; 8 bases agree with TRBD1. Germline V lookup: CDR1 MNHEY, CDR2 SVGEGT. V was clipped by 6 bases and J by 2 bases; unmatched bases: 6. The CDR3 extends over 14 amino acids. CDR3 in amino acids: CASSQDRDPYEQYF. DNA of the CDR3: TGTGCCAGCAGCCAGGACAGGGATCCCTACGAGCAGTACTTC.

This clonotype was counted between two and nine times. J is TRBJ2-1 and V is TRBV7-3; D gene uncertain. The CDR3 contains 15 residues. V lost 5 bases to trimming and J lost 0 bases, with 11 bases between them. Looked up from germline, CDR1 is SGHTA and CDR2 is FQGTGA. As DNA, the CDR3 is TGTGCCAGCAGCCAAGGCAGGCTCTCCTACAATGAGCAGTTCTTC. Its protein is CASSQGRLSYNEQFF.

CDR3 protein: CASSLATSENEQYF. For the CDR3, the DNA is TGTGCCAGCAGCTTAGCTACGTCGGAGAACGAGCAGTACTTC. The chain recombines TRBV7-2 with TRBJ2-7; D ambiguous. The V gene's germline CDR1 is SGHTA and CDR2 FQGNSA. Trimming took 0 bases from V and 5 from J, leaving 11 bases between them. The CDR3 loop spans 14 amino acids.

The chain employs TRBV6-2 or TRBV6-3 and TRBJ2-7; 8 positions match TRBD1. The CDR3 spans 13 residues. V was pared by 4 bases and J by 6 bases, with 5 bases of the junction left unmatched. Germline CDR1 is MNHEY and CDR2 is SVGEGT. CDR3 DNA: TGTGCCAGCAGTTTCGACAGGGGCTTCGAGCAGTACGTC. Its protein is CASSFDRGFEQYV.

This clonotype was detected a few times. The CDR3 sequence: CASSLELAGANTGELFF. The CDR3 DNA sequence: TGCGCCAGCAGCTTGGAGCTAGCGGGGGCCAACACCGGGGAGCTGTTTTTT. The chain couples TRBV5-1 to TRBJ2-2; TRBD2 matches 10 bases. The CDR3 totals 17 residues. The J segment lost 2 bases and the V segment lost 0 bases, leaving 4 bases of the junction unmatched. Germline values: CDR1 SGHRS, CDR2 YFSETQ.

A few counts support this clonotype. The rearrangement uses TRBV3-1 and TRBJ1-6; D is unclear. CDR3 length equals 14 residues. Germline CDR1 and CDR2: LGHDT and YNNKEL (reference sequence). Trimming removed 1 base at V and 9 bases at J, with 10 bases between. The CDR3 nucleotides read TGTGCCAGCAGCCAAGGCCCGGGAGTTTCACCCCTCCACTTT. Protein sequence: CASSQGPGVSPLHF.

The rearrangement links TRBV20-1 to TRBJ1-2, with TRBD1 matching 7 bases. The V gene's germline CDR1 is DFQATT and CDR2 SNEGSKA (reference sequence). The junction had 4 bases not matched to a gene; V was cut back by 6 bases and J by 0 bases. The CDR3 consists of 13 residues. The CDR3 loop is CSARGAANYGYTF. As DNA, the CDR3 is TGCAGTGCCAGGGGGGCGGCTAACTATGGCTACACCTTC.

This clonotype has only a few counts. The chain links TRBV7-9 to TRBJ2-7; TRBD1 matches at 10 bases. The CDR3 sequence is 14 residues long. Germline CDR1 is SEHNR and CDR2 is FQNEAQ (reference sequence). V gave up 8 bases and J gave up 4 bases; unmatched junction bases: 8. The DNA of the CDR3 is TGTGCCAGCGCAGGGACAGGGGCTCCATACGAGCAGTACTTC. Translation: CASAGTGAPYEQYF.

This clonotype was seen many times. The chain is built from TRBV7-9 and TRBJ2-3, with 8 bases aligning to TRBD2. The V segment lost 6 bases and the J segment 2 bases; nucleotides outside the gene matches: 7. This CDR3 contains 15 residues. The germline V gene has CDR1 SEHNR and CDR2 FQNEAQ (reference sequence). The CDR3 bases are TGTGCCAGCAGTTCCCCGGGGGGGAACACAGATACGCAGTATTTT. This codes for CASSSPGGNTDTQYF.